Shown below are 5 T cell receptor beta chains from a single sample sequenced in a study of shared clonotypes between healthy human individuals. Here immunoSEQ multiplex PCR was the method, and the copy in TCRdb shows in-frame clones only, minus some. The top ten hold over 1.3% of the sample, which has some 1 million clones, more than 60% seen once. Sequenced sample: memory CD4+ T cells sorted from blood. Specified subset: CD45RA-negative fraction. These receptors all stem from a man younger than 30 in good health.

This clone was seen more than once but under ten times. The V call is TRBV28, the J call TRBJ1-4; TRBD1 aligns across 7 bases. Losses at the gene ends were 9 bases for V and 3 bases for J; bases not matched to a gene: 10. From germline, CDR1 is MDHEN and CDR2 SYDVKM. The CDR3 is 15 residues long. The CDR3 region has the DNA TGTGCCAGTACGACAGGGACAAGAGCTAATGAAAAACTGTTTTTT. Translating it yields CASTTGTRANEKLFF.

This clone has a single count. This sequence joins TRBV19 and TRBJ2-3, with 7 bases matching TRBD2. This CDR3 has 14 amino acids. V dropped 6 bases and J dropped 3; count of bases not matched to a gene: 6. CDR1 is LNHDA and CDR2 is SQIVND in the germline V gene (reference sequence). CDR3 DNA sequence: TGTGCCAGTAGAAAGCGGGAAGGGACAGATACGCAGTATTTT. Translation: CASRKREGTDTQYF.

V usage is TRBV18 and J usage is TRBJ2-5; D not resolved. The CDR3 runs to 13 residues. Germline V gene lookup returns CDR1 KGHSH and CDR2 LQKENI. V shed 5 bases and J shed 0 bases, with 7 bases lying between them. CDR3 loop: CASSSPYQETQYF. As DNA, the CDR3 is TGTGCCAGCTCATCCCCGTACCAAGAGACCCAGTACTTC. Combining the CDR3 with reference TRBV18 and TRBJ2-5 gives the whole variable domain NAGVMQNPRHLVRRRGQEARLRCSPMKGHSHVYWYRQLPEEGLKFMVYLQKENIIDESGMPKERFSAEFPKEGPSILRIQQVVRGDSAAYFCASSSPYQETQYFGPGTRLLVL.

The rearrangement joins TRBV5-4 to TRBJ2-1; TRBD2 agrees at 10 bases. Germline values: CDR1 SGHNT, CDR2 YYREEE (reference sequence). The trim removed 1 base at V and 10 bases at J, leaving 8 bases unmatched. This CDR3 contains 15 residues. CDR3: CASSLRLAGVEEQFF. The CDR3 nucleotides are TGTGCCAGCAGCTTGAGGCTAGCGGGAGTCGAAGAGCAGTTCTTC.

The chain links TRBV19 to TRBJ1-1; perhaps TRBD1 as D (6 bases). Germline V gene lookup returns CDR1 LNHDA and CDR2 SQIVND (reference sequence). The CDR3 is 13 residues long. Deletions cut 8 bases from V and 4 bases from J, with 14 bases between. CDR3 in DNA: TGTGCCAGTGCGTGGGACACTTTCACTGAAGCTTTCTTT. Translating it yields CASAWDTFTEAFF.